This TCR beta chain was profiled in a study of regulatory T cells in long-lasting Graves disease. Study results and limitations: TCR diversity in persistent Graves' patients was below that of newly diagnosed ones.

Construction of the TCR beta libraries employed iRepertoire HTBI primers in conjunction with Arm-PCR of CDR3 regions. Via MiXCR, TCRdb re-called the multiplex PCR reads, giving one row per CDR3 protein. The profile covers roughly 610,000 distinct CDR3 sequences, with about 16% appearing a single time and 18% taken by the ten largest. The length of the CDR3 is 16 residues. Germline V gene lookup returns CDR1 MDHEN and CDR2 SYDVKM. Germline trimming cut 4 bases from V and 5 bases from J; bases unmatched to any gene: 5. Time point here: newly diagnosed GD, antithyroid drugs for less than 3 months. PBMCs were the source of the RNA used for TCR sequencing. Regarding this clonotype: Its antigen is as yet unknown.

These data also featured in a second study, about T cells in Graves' hyperthyroidism and ophthalmopathy.

The chain has TRBV28 and TRBJ2-2, with 12 bases aligning to TRBD2. This receptor was identified in a woman aged 25 to 39 with Graves disease. Sequenced material: peripheral blood mononuclear cells (PBMCs), taken at new diagnosis, from a patient treated with antithyroid drugs. CDR3 amino acids: CASSSLAGGETGELFF. As DNA, the CDR3 is TGTGCCAGCAGTTCTCTAGCGGGAGGGGAGACCGGGGAGCTGTTTTTT.